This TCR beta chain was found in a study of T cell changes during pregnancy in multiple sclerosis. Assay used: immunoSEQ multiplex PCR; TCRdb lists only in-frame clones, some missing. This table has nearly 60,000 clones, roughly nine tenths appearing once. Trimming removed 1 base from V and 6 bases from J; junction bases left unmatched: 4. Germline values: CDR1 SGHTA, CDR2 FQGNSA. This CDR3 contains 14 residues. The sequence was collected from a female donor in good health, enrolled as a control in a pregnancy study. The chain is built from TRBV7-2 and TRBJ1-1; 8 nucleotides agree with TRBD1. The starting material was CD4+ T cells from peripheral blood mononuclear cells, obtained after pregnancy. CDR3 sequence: CASSLGTGSPEAFF. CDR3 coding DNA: TGTGCCAGCAGCTTAGGGACAGGGAGCCCTGAAGCTTTCTTT. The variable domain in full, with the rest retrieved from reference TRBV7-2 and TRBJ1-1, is GAGVSQSPSNKVTEKGKDVELRCDPISGHTALYWYRQSLGQGLEFLIYFQGNSAPDKSGLPSDRFSAERTGGSVSTLTIQRTQQEDSAVYLCASSLGTGSPEAFFGQGTRLTVV.